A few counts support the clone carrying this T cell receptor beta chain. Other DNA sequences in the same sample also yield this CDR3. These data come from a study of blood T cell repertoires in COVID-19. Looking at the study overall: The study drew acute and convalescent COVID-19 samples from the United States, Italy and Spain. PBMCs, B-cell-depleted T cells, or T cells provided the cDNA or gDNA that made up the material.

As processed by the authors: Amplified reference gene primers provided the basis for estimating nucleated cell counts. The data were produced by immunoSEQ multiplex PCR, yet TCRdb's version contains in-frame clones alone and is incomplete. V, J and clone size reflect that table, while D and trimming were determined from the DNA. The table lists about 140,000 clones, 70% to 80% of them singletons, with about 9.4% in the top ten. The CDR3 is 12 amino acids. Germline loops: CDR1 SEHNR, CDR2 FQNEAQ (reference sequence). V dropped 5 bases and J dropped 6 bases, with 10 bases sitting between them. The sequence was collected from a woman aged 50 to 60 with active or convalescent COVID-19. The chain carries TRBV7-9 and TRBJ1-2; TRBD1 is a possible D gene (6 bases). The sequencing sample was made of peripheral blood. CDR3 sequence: CASSPTGHGYTF. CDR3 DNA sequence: TGTGCCAGCAGCCCGACAGGCCATGGCTACACCTTC.